A single sample is the source of the 14 T cell receptor beta chains below, sequenced in a study of naive and memory T cell subsets (dated by TCRdb to the late 2010s). Study-level results and caveats: Naive repertoires, especially CD8, contained a few larger clonotypes, possibly memory cells re-expressing CD45RA.

The library came from UMI-ligation and nested PCR. Sequencing was carried out with an Illumina MiSeq. The beta constant-region primer consisted of an equimolar mixture of two oligonucleotides that together covered TRBC1 and TRBC2. The ligated cDNA went through four rounds of PCR with nested alpha and beta constant-region primers together with the SP2 primer. TCRdb handled the public reads itself, with Q25 trimming in fastp and clone calling in MiXCR, and kept productive beta chains. Entries that share a CDR3 protein sequence are merged under the most common genes and DNA. The sample table shows 150,000 or so distinct CDR3 sequences, and 20% to 25% are seen once. 0.11% of the sample belongs to the ten largest clones. No antigen has been identified for these receptors. Sequences were obtained from naive CD4+ T cells from blood. The cell subset or site label of this sample denotes: naive T cells, CD45RA high CD27+. Receptor source: a human donor in good health.

The chain combines TRBV3-1 with TRBJ2-7; no firm D call. Trimming stripped 4 bases from V and 5 bases from J, with 15 bases between. This CDR3 has 14 amino acids. Per germline, CDR1 LGHDT and CDR2 YNNKEL (reference sequence). The CDR3 here is CASSLLQAKHEQYF. The DNA of the CDR3 is TGTGCCAGCAGCCTCCTTCAGGCCAAACACGAGCAGTACTTC.

This clonotype has only a few counts. The rearrangement uses TRBV29-1 and TRBJ2-5; D possibly corresponds to TRBD1 (6 bases). Trimming left V 0 bases short and J 4 bases short, with 6 bases between. CDR3 length equals 12 residues. Germline V gene sequence: CDR1 SQVTM, CDR2 ANQGSEA. The CDR3 sequence is CSVEEGGETQYF. CDR3 sequence (DNA): TGCAGCGTTGAAGAAGGGGGAGAGACCCAGTACTTC.

This clonotype has more than one count but fewer than ten. The V and J genes are TRBV5-1 and TRBJ1-1; D not resolved. V was clipped by 3 bases and J by 0 bases, with 6 bases between them. CDR3 length: 13 residues. Germline V gene lookup returns CDR1 SGHRS and CDR2 YFSETQ. The CDR3 spells CASSSPLNTEAFF. Here the CDR3 DNA reads TGCGCCAGCAGCTCGCCCCTGAACACTGAAGCTTTCTTT.

This clonotype came up a few times. This chain connects TRBV4-2 to TRBJ1-1; D is unclear. V was clipped by 0 bases and J by 12 bases, with 14 bases between them. Germline lookup yields CDR1 LGHNA and CDR2 YNFKEQ. This CDR3 contains 13 residues. DNA for the CDR3: TGTGCCAGCAGCCAAGACCTAGGGATTGTGACTTTCTTT. Residues: CASSQDLGIVTFF.

This CDR3 reads CASSQYESHGELFF. The CDR3 nucleotides are TGTGCCAGCAGCCAGTACGAGAGCCACGGGGAGCTGTTTTTT. The chain employs TRBV6-2 or TRBV6-3 and TRBJ2-2; no clear D gene. The CDR3 has 14 residues. V was pared by 6 bases and J by 7 bases, with 15 bases between. Germline-derived CDR1 and CDR2 are MNHEY and SVGEGT.

This chain joins TRBV5-1 and TRBJ2-2, with D maybe TRBD1 (5 bases). Per the germline V gene, CDR1 is SGHRS and CDR2 is YFSETQ. Trimming left V 0 bases short and J 2 bases short, with 11 bases between. This CDR3 contains 16 residues. The CDR3 sequence: CASSLAPQGNTGELFF. CDR3 DNA: TGCGCCAGCAGCTTGGCCCCCCAGGGTAACACCGGGGAGCTGTTTTTT.

This chain links TRBV2 with TRBJ2-7, with D tentatively TRBD1 (5 bases). This CDR3 comprises 15 residues. The germline gives CDR1 SNHLY, CDR2 FYNNEI. Trimming removed 0 bases from V and 0 bases from J, with 9 bases in between. The CDR3: CASSEAGRDSYEQYF. Written as DNA, the CDR3 is TGTGCCAGCAGTGAAGCGGGCAGGGACTCCTACGAGCAGTACTTC.

CDR3 nucleotides: TGTGCCAGCAGTTATGGCAGGGGAGGACAAGAGACCCAGTACTTC. Amino acids: CASSYGRGGQETQYF. J is TRBJ2-5 and V is TRBV27; tentatively, D is TRBD1 or TRBD2 (6 bases each). CDR1 and CDR2 (germline): MNHEY, SMNVEV (reference sequence). The V end lost 4 bases, the J end lost 2 bases, and 14 bases lay between the germline ends. The CDR3 totals 15 residues.

This clonotype turned up a few times. This rearrangement joins TRBV20-1 to TRBJ1-4, with no clear D. V was trimmed by 6 bases and J by 10 bases, leaving 12 bases between them. This CDR3 comprises 11 residues. The V gene's germline CDR1 is DFQATT and CDR2 SNEGSKA (reference sequence). The CDR3: CSALIAAKLFF. The CDR3 DNA is TGCAGTGCCCTCATAGCTGCAAAACTGTTTTTT.

The CDR3 loop reads CASSGEISNQPQHF. The CDR3 bases are TGTGCCAGCAGTGGAGAGATTAGCAATCAGCCCCAGCATTTT. V and J are TRBV6-1 and TRBJ1-5; D remains ambiguous. CDR1 and CDR2 from the germline V gene are MNHNS and SASEGT. The CDR3 is 14 amino acids. The V and J ends lost 4 bases and 0 bases respectively, with 7 bases between them.

The genes are TRBV5-1 and TRBJ2-7; 7 nucleotides line up with TRBD1. The CDR3 length is 14 residues. Unmatched junction bases numbered 8, after V lost 8 bases and J lost 0 bases. In germline, CDR1 is SGHRS, CDR2 YFSETQ. The CDR3 region has the DNA TGCGCCAGTCAGGGGGACCCTAGCTCCTACGAGCAGTACTTC. It is translated as CASQGDPSSYEQYF.

This clonotype was seen a handful of times. The chain joins TRBV7-2 to TRBJ2-3; 13 nucleotides agree with TRBD2. CDR3 length equals 18 residues. Germline values: CDR1 SGHTA, CDR2 FQGNSA. Germline trimming cut 5 bases from V and 3 bases from J; bases unmatched to any gene: 11. CDR3 DNA: TGTGCCAGCAGCCCGAGGGGAGTACTAGCGGGAGGGACAGATACGCAGTATTTT. Translating it yields CASSPRGVLAGGTDTQYF.

The sample holds a few counts of this clonotype. V usage is TRBV28 and J usage is TRBJ1-5; D may be TRBD1 (5 bases). The CDR3 contains 14 residues. V lost 7 bases to trimming and J lost 4 bases, with 14 bases between them. The V gene's germline CDR1 is MDHEN and CDR2 SYDVKM. The DNA of the CDR3 is TGTGCCAGCATCACCACGGGGGTAAATCAGCCCCAGCATTTT. Amino acid sequence: CASITTGVNQPQHF.

This clonotype has a handful of counts. V gene TRBV28 combines with J gene TRBJ1-5; no firm D call. Per the germline V gene, CDR1 is MDHEN and CDR2 is SYDVKM. This CDR3 has 13 residues. The V end lost 2 bases, the J end lost 4 bases, and 6 bases lay between the germline ends. CDR3 protein: CASSLVRNQPQHF. The CDR3 DNA sequence: TGTGCCAGCAGTTTAGTCCGAAATCAGCCCCAGCATTTT.